This T cell receptor beta chain derives from a study of CD8 T cells in Susac syndrome. Study-level information: Patients with Susac syndrome were therapy-naive, treated with corticosteroids, or treated with intravenous immunoglobulin alone when blood was collected.

Negative isolation yielded the CD8+ and CD4+ T cells, while FACS enriched the TEMRA cells. This clonotype is a singleton in its sample. RNA was extracted with the RNeasy kit, and a quantity of about 0.45 to 1 ug was reverse transcribed using random hexamers. MiXCR, run by TCRdb on the immunoSEQ multiplex PCR reads, gives a single entry per CDR3 protein. This sample has about 90,000 distinct CDR3 sequences, with approximately 96% found just once. This TCR was recovered from a human donor with Susac syndrome. The sequenced material came from CD8+ T cells from PBMCs.

CDR3 residues: CASSWGDRGEQYF. In DNA, the CDR3 is TGTGCCAGCAGCTGGGGCGACAGGGGCGAGCAGTACTTC. The chain links TRBV5-6 to TRBJ2-7; 8 positions agree with TRBD1. The CDR3 runs 13 residues. From germline, CDR1 is SGHDT and CDR2 YYEEEE. Trimming removed 3 bases from V and 6 bases from J; junction bases left unmatched: 5.